These T cell receptor beta chains were read from a single sample in a study of blood T cell repertoires in COVID-19. TCRdb's table, derived via immunoSEQ multiplex PCR, lists solely in-frame clones and lacks some. Of 60,000 or so clones in the sample, 65% to 85% were seen once. Specimen: peripheral blood. The receptors come from a human donor in a cohort sampled during active COVID-19. Both conserved end residues are part of each CDR3. Each record gives: CDR3 DNA, CDR3 protein, V gene, clone size, J gene, D gene. The D gene is left open where the match is weak. Size values are once, few and many counts, or a class for expanded clones, and some rows have none.

TGTGCCAGCAGTTACGAGGCTAGCGACTACAATGAGCAGTTCTTC	CASSYEASDYNEQFF	TRBV6-6	medium-sized	TRBJ2-1	NA
TGCAGTGCTCCGACAGGGTATGGCTACACCTTC	CSAPTGYGYTF	TRBV20-1	NA	TRBJ1-2	TRBD1
TGTGCCAGCAGCTTTGAGGGAAATTCACCCCTCCACTTT	CASSFEGNSPLHF	TRBV7-8	NA	TRBJ1-6	NA
TGTGCCAGTATGGTGAGCGGGACTAACACCGGGGAGCTGTTTTTT	CASMVSGTNTGELFF	TRBV19	NA	TRBJ2-2	TRBD2
TGTGCCAGCAGCTTAGGGACAGGAAACGGGAATTCACCCCTCCACTTT	CASSLGTGNGNSPLHF	TRBV7-2	NA	TRBJ1-6	TRBD1
TGTGCCAGTAGCCTCCCCCCAGGGGCGAAAAACACTGAAGCTTTCTTT	CASSLPPGAKNTEAFF	TRBV19	NA	TRBJ1-1	NA
TGTGCCATCAGTGGGACAGGGGGGAGAACACCCCTCCACTTT	CAISGTGGRTPLHF	TRBV10-3	NA	TRBJ1-6	TRBD1
TGTGCCAGCTCAAAGACTAGCGGGAGCTCCTACAATGAGCAGTTCTTC	CASSKTSGSSYNEQFF	TRBV18	NA	TRBJ2-1	TRBD2
TGTGCCAGCAGCGCGACGGGGGGGGTTGGTTCACCCCTCCACTTT	CASSATGGVGSPLHF	TRBV9	NA	TRBJ1-6	NA
TGTGCCTGGAGGGACAGGGGCAGCAACGAGCAGTACTTC	CAWRDRGSNEQYF	TRBV30	NA	TRBJ2-7	TRBD1